A selection of T cell receptor beta chains follows, all from one sample in a study of blood T cell repertoires in COVID-19. Some clones are missing from TCRdb's copy, which holds only in-frame ones; the method was immunoSEQ multiplex PCR. The sample consists of about 200,000 clones, nearly 90% of them appearing once. Input material: peripheral blood. Receptors were obtained from a middle-aged man with COVID-19, enrolled during active disease. Each CDR3 is given with its conserved first and last residue. The D gene is left open where the match is weak. Not all rows give a size; the values are once, few, many and, for expanded clones, a class.

d_call: TRBD2; cdr3_length: 16; v_call: TRBV19; j_call: TRBJ2-2; clone_size: .; cdr3_nt: TGTGCCAGTAGTATGTGGCTAGCGGGAGGGACCGGGGAGCTGTTTTTT; cdr3_aa: CASSMWLAGGTGELFF
d_call: TRBD2; cdr3_length: 16; v_call: TRBV29-1; j_call: TRBJ2-7; clone_size: .; cdr3_nt: TGCAGCGCGCAAACGGGACTAGCGGGGGGCCCCTACGAGCAGTACTTC; cdr3_aa: CSAQTGLAGGPYEQYF
d_call: TRBD1; cdr3_length: 16; v_call: TRBV6-6; j_call: TRBJ1-4; clone_size: .; cdr3_nt: TGTGCCAGCAGATCGACAGGGGGCATAGGTAATGAAAAACTGTTTTTT; cdr3_aa: CASRSTGGIGNEKLFF
d_call: .; cdr3_length: 12; v_call: TRBV14; j_call: TRBJ1-6; clone_size: .; cdr3_nt: TGTGCCAGCAGCCAACAAAATTCACCCCTCCACTTT; cdr3_aa: CASSQQNSPLHF
d_call: .; cdr3_length: 16; v_call: TRBV27; j_call: TRBJ2-5; clone_size: once; cdr3_nt: TGTGCCAGCAGTTTATTAGGGGATCTTACGAAAGAGACCCAGTACTTC; cdr3_aa: CASSLLGDLTKETQYF
d_call: .; cdr3_length: 16; v_call: TRBV21-1; j_call: TRBJ2-7; clone_size: .; cdr3_nt: TGTGCCAGCAGCTCCCGGCTCCGGGGGGGTAGCCACGAGCAGTACTTC; cdr3_aa: CASSSRLRGGSHEQYF
d_call: .; cdr3_length: 13; v_call: TRBV7-9; j_call: TRBJ2-3; clone_size: .; cdr3_nt: TGTGCCAGCAGCTTAGAAGCGGACCGAAAGCAGTATTTT; cdr3_aa: CASSLEADRKQYF
d_call: .; cdr3_length: 16; v_call: TRBV3-1/TRBV3-2; j_call: TRBJ2-5; clone_size: .; cdr3_nt: TGTGCCAGCAGCCAAGGACTAGCTCTGGGGGCGGAGACCCAGTACTTC; cdr3_aa: CASSQGLALGAETQYF
d_call: .; cdr3_length: 14; v_call: TRBV7-9; j_call: TRBJ2-4; clone_size: .; cdr3_nt: TGTGCCAGCAGCCCCACCGGGAGTCGAAACATTCAGTACTTC; cdr3_aa: CASSPTGSRNIQYF
d_call: .; cdr3_length: 15; v_call: TRBV3-1/TRBV3-2; j_call: TRBJ1-5; clone_size: once; cdr3_nt: TGTGCCAGCAGCCAAGGGGGCGCTCCGTCTCAGCCCCAGCATTTT; cdr3_aa: CASSQGGAPSQPQHF
d_call: .; cdr3_length: 14; v_call: TRBV11-2; j_call: TRBJ2-1; clone_size: once; cdr3_nt: TGTGCCAGCAGCTTAGTGCGCCAGGGGGGTGAGCAGTTCTTC; cdr3_aa: CASSLVRQGGEQFF
d_call: TRBD1; cdr3_length: 14; v_call: TRBV7-8; j_call: TRBJ2-7; clone_size: .; cdr3_nt: TGTGCCAGCAGCTTACTGGGACAGGGTTACGAGCAGTACTTC; cdr3_aa: CASSLLGQGYEQYF
d_call: .; cdr3_length: 17; v_call: TRBV5-5; j_call: TRBJ2-5; clone_size: .; cdr3_nt: TGTGCCAGCAGCCCACGACCGCCGGGGGAAGGCAGCGAGACCCAGTACTTC; cdr3_aa: CASSPRPPGEGSETQYF
d_call: TRBD1; cdr3_length: 14; v_call: TRBV7-2; j_call: TRBJ1-1; clone_size: .; cdr3_nt: TGTGCCAGCAGTAAGGACAGGGTTAACACTGAAGCTTTCTTT; cdr3_aa: CASSKDRVNTEAFF
d_call: TRBD2; cdr3_length: 15; v_call: TRBV19; j_call: TRBJ2-3; clone_size: .; cdr3_nt: TGTGCCAGTAGTGTCCTGCTAGCGGGAGGCGATACGCAGTATTTT; cdr3_aa: CASSVLLAGGDTQYF
d_call: .; cdr3_length: 12; v_call: TRBV18; j_call: TRBJ1-1; clone_size: .; cdr3_nt: TGTGCCAGCTCACACGACACGACTGAAGCTTTCTTT; cdr3_aa: CASSHDTTEAFF
d_call: TRBD1; cdr3_length: 15; v_call: TRBV3-1/TRBV3-2; j_call: TRBJ1-6; clone_size: .; cdr3_nt: TGTGCCAGCAGCCAAGAAGGACAGGGTTTTGCACCCCTCCACTTT; cdr3_aa: CASSQEGQGFAPLHF
d_call: TRBD2; cdr3_length: 15; v_call: TRBV7-2; j_call: TRBJ2-7; clone_size: .; cdr3_nt: TGTGCCAGCAGCTTAGTACTAGCGGCCCCCTACGAGCAGTACTTC; cdr3_aa: CASSLVLAAPYEQYF
d_call: TRBD2; cdr3_length: 14; v_call: TRBV11-2; j_call: TRBJ2-1; clone_size: .; cdr3_nt: TGTGCCAGCAGCTTAACGCAGGGAGGGAATGAGCAGTTCTTC; cdr3_aa: CASSLTQGGNEQFF
d_call: .; cdr3_length: 14; v_call: TRBV13; j_call: TRBJ2-1; clone_size: .; cdr3_nt: TGTGCCAGCAGCTTAGTAACTAGTAGGGTTGAGCAGTTCTTC; cdr3_aa: CASSLVTSRVEQFF
d_call: TRBD1; cdr3_length: 14; v_call: TRBV15; j_call: TRBJ2-5; clone_size: .; cdr3_nt: TGTGCCACCAGCAGCTACAGGGGGTTGGAGACCCAGTACTTC; cdr3_aa: CATSSYRGLETQYF
d_call: .; cdr3_length: 14; v_call: TRBV15; j_call: TRBJ2-3; clone_size: .; cdr3_nt: TGTGCCACCAGCGGAGCTCCGAGGGGGGATACGCAGTATTTT; cdr3_aa: CATSGAPRGDTQYF
d_call: .; cdr3_length: 15; v_call: TRBV6-1; j_call: TRBJ1-1; clone_size: .; cdr3_nt: TGTGCCAGCAGTGACAGGGGTACCATGAACACTGAAGCTTTCTTT; cdr3_aa: CASSDRGTMNTEAFF
d_call: .; cdr3_length: 15; v_call: TRBV3-1/TRBV3-2; j_call: TRBJ2-2; clone_size: .; cdr3_nt: TGTGCCAGCAGCCGAACAGGGATGGGGACCGGGGAGCTGTTTTTT; cdr3_aa: CASSRTGMGTGELFF
d_call: .; cdr3_length: 13; v_call: TRBV19; j_call: TRBJ1-1; clone_size: .; cdr3_nt: TGTGCCAGTAGTATTTACAGGGAGACCGAAGCTTTCTTT; cdr3_aa: CASSIYRETEAFF
d_call: .; cdr3_length: 14; v_call: TRBV24-1; j_call: TRBJ1-5; clone_size: .; cdr3_nt: TGTGCCACCAGTGATCCCCTTAGCAATCAGCCCCAGCATTTT; cdr3_aa: CATSDPLSNQPQHF
d_call: TRBD1; cdr3_length: 15; v_call: TRBV6-4; j_call: TRBJ2-5; clone_size: .; cdr3_nt: TGTGCCAGCAGTGGCCTGGGACAGACCAAAGAGACCCAGTACTTC; cdr3_aa: CASSGLGQTKETQYF
d_call: .; cdr3_length: 15; v_call: TRBV19; j_call: TRBJ2-6; clone_size: .; cdr3_nt: TGTGCCAGTAGTAGGAGGGGTGACGGGGCCAACGTCCTGACTTTC; cdr3_aa: CASSRRGDGANVLTF
d_call: .; cdr3_length: 16; v_call: TRBV11-3; j_call: TRBJ2-4; clone_size: .; cdr3_nt: TGTGCCAGCAGCTTAGATCGTGGTGGGACTGATCAGGTTCAGTACTTC; cdr3_aa: CASSLDRGGTDQVQYF
d_call: TRBD2; cdr3_length: 16; v_call: TRBV10-3; j_call: TRBJ2-1; clone_size: .; cdr3_nt: TGTGCCATCAGTGTGACCGGGACTAGCGACTACAATGAGCAGTTCTTC; cdr3_aa: CAISVTGTSDYNEQFF
d_call: TRBD1; cdr3_length: 16; v_call: TRBV18; j_call: TRBJ2-2; clone_size: .; cdr3_nt: TGTGCCAGCTCACCACCCACAGGGGGAAACACCGGGGAGCTGTTTTTT; cdr3_aa: CASSPPTGGNTGELFF
d_call: TRBD1; cdr3_length: 14; v_call: TRBV2; j_call: TRBJ2-1; clone_size: .; cdr3_nt: TGTGCCAGCAATTTTGGGACAGGCTACAATGAGCAGTTCTTC; cdr3_aa: CASNFGTGYNEQFF
d_call: TRBD2; cdr3_length: 14; v_call: TRBV7-9; j_call: TRBJ2-7; clone_size: .; cdr3_nt: TGTGCCAGCAGCTCGCCCGGGACTAGCTACGAGCAGTACTTC; cdr3_aa: CASSSPGTSYEQYF
d_call: TRBD2; cdr3_length: 17; v_call: TRBV27; j_call: TRBJ2-6; clone_size: .; cdr3_nt: TGTGCCAGCAGTTCCGCTAGCGGGCGGGCTGGGGCCAACGTCCTGACTTTC; cdr3_aa: CASSSASGRAGANVLTF
d_call: TRBD2; cdr3_length: 14; v_call: TRBV2; j_call: TRBJ2-3; clone_size: .; cdr3_nt: TGTGCCAGCGCCGCACTAGCGGGGGGGCATACGCAGTATTTT; cdr3_aa: CASAALAGGHTQYF
d_call: TRBD1; cdr3_length: 15; v_call: TRBV27; j_call: TRBJ2-2; clone_size: .; cdr3_nt: TGTGCCAGCAAACGGTACAGGGGAAACACCGGGGAGCTGTTTTTT; cdr3_aa: CASKRYRGNTGELFF
d_call: .; cdr3_length: 15; v_call: TRBV5-1; j_call: TRBJ2-3; clone_size: .; cdr3_nt: TGCGCCAGCAGCTTGGCATCGACAGACACAGATACGCAGTATTTT; cdr3_aa: CASSLASTDTDTQYF
d_call: TRBD1; cdr3_length: 14; v_call: TRBV19; j_call: TRBJ1-2; clone_size: .; cdr3_nt: TGTGCCAGTATCCCGGACAGGGCCTCCTATGGCTACACCTTC; cdr3_aa: CASIPDRASYGYTF
d_call: TRBD1; cdr3_length: 13; v_call: TRBV18; j_call: TRBJ2-1; clone_size: .; cdr3_nt: TGTGCCAGCTCACTTGGACAGGGCAATGAGCAGTTCTTC; cdr3_aa: CASSLGQGNEQFF
d_call: .; cdr3_length: 12; v_call: TRBV10-1; j_call: TRBJ2-2; clone_size: .; cdr3_nt: TGCGCCAGCAGTACGGGAGCCGGGGAGCTGTTTTTT; cdr3_aa: CASSTGAGELFF
d_call: .; cdr3_length: 15; v_call: TRBV30; j_call: TRBJ1-4; clone_size: .; cdr3_nt: TGTGCCTGGAGGGGGCTAGGGGGAACGGCTGAAAAACTGTTTTTT; cdr3_aa: CAWRGLGGTAEKLFF
d_call: .; cdr3_length: 14; v_call: TRBV10-3; j_call: TRBJ1-4; clone_size: .; cdr3_nt: TGTGCCATCTCCCGACGGGCAACTAATGAAAAACTGTTTTTT; cdr3_aa: CAISRRATNEKLFF
d_call: TRBD2; cdr3_length: 17; v_call: TRBV5-4; j_call: TRBJ2-1; clone_size: .; cdr3_nt: TGTGCCAGCAGCGAAATGATCGGGGGGGCCCTTTTTGGTGAGCAGTTCTTC; cdr3_aa: CASSEMIGGALFGEQFF
d_call: TRBD1; cdr3_length: 15; v_call: TRBV7-6; j_call: TRBJ1-1; clone_size: .; cdr3_nt: TGTGCCAGCAGCCCGTGGGACAGAGAGAACACTGAAGCTTTCTTT; cdr3_aa: CASSPWDRENTEAFF
d_call: TRBD2; cdr3_length: 16; v_call: TRBV30; j_call: TRBJ2-3; clone_size: .; cdr3_nt: TGTGCCTGGAACCCGGGACTAGCGGGGAGCACAGATACGCAGTATTTT; cdr3_aa: CAWNPGLAGSTDTQYF
d_call: .; cdr3_length: 13; v_call: TRBV18; j_call: TRBJ2-3; clone_size: once; cdr3_nt: TGTGCCAGCTCAATTAGAGGGACAGATACGCAGTATTTT; cdr3_aa: CASSIRGTDTQYF
d_call: .; cdr3_length: 17; v_call: TRBV14; j_call: TRBJ2-7; clone_size: .; cdr3_nt: TGTGCCAGCAGCCAAGGGTCAGGGGCGGTTGGATTATACGAGCAGTACTTC; cdr3_aa: CASSQGSGAVGLYEQYF
d_call: .; cdr3_length: 13; v_call: TRBV12-3/TRBV12-4; j_call: TRBJ1-6; clone_size: .; cdr3_nt: TGTGCCAGCAGGGTCACCCAGGGATCACCCCTCCACTTT; cdr3_aa: CASRVTQGSPLHF
d_call: .; cdr3_length: 14; v_call: TRBV24-1; j_call: TRBJ1-1; clone_size: .; cdr3_nt: TGTGCCACCCGGACGGGGGAGGTAGACACTGAAGCTTTCTTT; cdr3_aa: CATRTGEVDTEAFF
d_call: TRBD2; cdr3_length: 18; v_call: TRBV5-3; j_call: TRBJ2-1; clone_size: .; cdr3_nt: TGTGCCAGAAGCTCACTCACTAGGACTAGCGGGAGCTACAATGAGCAGTTCTTC; cdr3_aa: CARSSLTRTSGSYNEQFF
d_call: .; cdr3_length: 11; v_call: TRBV9; j_call: TRBJ1-1; clone_size: once; cdr3_nt: TGTGCCAGCGGCCCCCTCACTGAAGCTTTCTTT; cdr3_aa: CASGPLTEAFF
d_call: .; cdr3_length: 14; v_call: TRBV5-4; j_call: TRBJ1-6; clone_size: .; cdr3_nt: TGTGCCAGCAGCCCCGGGGGGGACAATTCACCCCTCCACTTT; cdr3_aa: CASSPGGDNSPLHF
d_call: TRBD1; cdr3_length: 15; v_call: TRBV4-2; j_call: TRBJ1-6; clone_size: .; cdr3_nt: TGTGCCAGCAGCCAAGGCAGGGGGAACAATTCACCCCTCCACTTT; cdr3_aa: CASSQGRGNNSPLHF
d_call: .; cdr3_length: 13; v_call: TRBV7-8; j_call: TRBJ2-3; clone_size: .; cdr3_nt: TGTGCCAGCAGCAAGGGGGACACAGATACGCAGTATTTT; cdr3_aa: CASSKGDTDTQYF
d_call: TRBD2; cdr3_length: 15; v_call: TRBV18; j_call: TRBJ2-3; clone_size: .; cdr3_nt: TGTGCCAGCTCACCACGAGCGGGGGGGGAAGATACGCAGTATTTT; cdr3_aa: CASSPRAGGEDTQYF
d_call: TRBD1; cdr3_length: 15; v_call: TRBV27; j_call: TRBJ1-2; clone_size: .; cdr3_nt: TGTGCCAGCGGCCAGGGGGGCGTTACCCCTTATGGCTACACCTTC; cdr3_aa: CASGQGGVTPYGYTF
d_call: TRBD1; cdr3_length: 15; v_call: TRBV28; j_call: TRBJ2-3; clone_size: once; cdr3_nt: TGTGCCAGCAGTTTGGTGCAGGGGGCCGGAGATACGCAGTATTTT; cdr3_aa: CASSLVQGAGDTQYF
d_call: .; cdr3_length: 16; v_call: TRBV28; j_call: TRBJ1-3; clone_size: once; cdr3_nt: TGTGCCAGCAGCCTTAGGGCGGGGGTCTCTGGAAACACCATATATTTT; cdr3_aa: CASSLRAGVSGNTIYF
d_call: .; cdr3_length: 16; v_call: TRBV5-1; j_call: TRBJ2-2; clone_size: .; cdr3_nt: TGCGCCAGCAGCGTAGGGACAAGGACTGATACCGGGGAGCTGTTTTTT; cdr3_aa: CASSVGTRTDTGELFF